Following are 25 T cell receptor beta chains from one sample sequenced in a study of blood T cells in healthy people across ages (dated by TCRdb to the mid-2010s). Library preparation employed 5' RACE. Sequenced on an Illumina HiSeq 2500. A second about 7 to 11 cycle PCR used a sample-barcoded 5' primer and a J-beta primer mix. TCRdb ran its own pipeline on the public reads, namely fastp trimming at Q25 and MiXCR clone calling, and kept in-frame beta chains. Identical CDR3 protein sequences are pooled into one entry, listed with their most common genes and DNA. This sample holds about 1.6 million distinct CDR3 sequences; about 35% were observed only once. Of the sample, roughly 10% is held by the ten largest clones. The sample comprised blood. These receptors were taken from a woman between 25 and 40 years old in good health.

This clonotype has just a few counts. The chain uses TRBV6-5 and TRBJ2-7; TRBD2 agrees at 7 bases. Looked up from germline, CDR1 is MNHEY and CDR2 is SVGAGI. CDR3 length: 18 amino acids. The V and J ends lost 0 bases and 0 bases, in that order; junction bases with no gene match: 11. DNA of the CDR3: TGTGCCAGCAGTTACTCGATGGTCCAGTGGGAGGGCTCCTACGAGCAGTACTTC. This encodes CASSYSMVQWEGSYEQYF.

The J gene is TRBJ1-1, the V gene TRBV6-5; D ambiguous. Germline V gene lookup returns CDR1 MNHEY and CDR2 SVGAGI. The CDR3 consists of 11 residues. Trimming took 4 bases from V and 10 from J, leaving 10 bases between them. The CDR3 loop reads CASSFRSVAFF. CDR3 coding DNA: TGTGCCAGCAGTTTCCGGAGCGTAGCTTTCTTT.

This clonotype was found a few times. The chain links TRBV5-1 to TRBJ1-1; D call uncertain. The length of the CDR3 is 15 residues. Trimming shortened V by 6 bases and J by 3 bases, and 18 bases separated the two germline ends. The germline CDR1 and CDR2 sequences are SGHRS and YFSETQ. The DNA of the CDR3 is TGCGCCAGCACCTATGGAGGGCAGTTCTACACTGAAGCTTTCTTT. Amino acid sequence: CASTYGGQFYTEAFF.

This clonotype occurred a few times. V is TRBV18 and J is TRBJ1-2, with a weak D call TRBD1 (6 bases). Trimming took off 4 bases at V and 10 bases at J, with 16 bases between the two ends. CDR1 is KGHSH, CDR2 LQKENI, per germline. This CDR3 is built from 13 residues. CDR3 in DNA: TGTGCCAGCTCACAGGCCTCGGGACAAGCCTACACCTTC. Residues: CASSQASGQAYTF.

V usage is TRBV3-1 and J usage is TRBJ2-7; 8 bases map to TRBD1. V gave up 5 bases and J gave up 0 bases; unmatched junction bases: 3. This CDR3 comprises 14 residues. CDR1 LGHDT and CDR2 YNNKEL come from the germline V gene (reference sequence). The CDR3 bases are TGTGCCAGCAGCAAGGACAGGGCCTCCTACGAGCAGTACTTC. Amino acids: CASSKDRASYEQYF.

This clonotype was detected only a few times. The CDR3 protein is CASSQGAMLLGADYTQYF. The CDR3 nucleotides read TGCGCCAGCAGCCAAGGGGCGATGCTCCTCGGGGCGGATTATACGCAGTATTTT. The chain joins TRBV4-1 to TRBJ2-3, with D possibly called TRBD1 or TRBD2 (5 bases each). Germline V gene lookup returns CDR1 MGHRA and CDR2 YSYEKL. The CDR3 contains 18 residues. The V and J ends lost 1 base and 7 bases respectively, with 24 bases between them.

For this clonotype: One junction end does not reproduce the germline sequence, and a read error may be involved. The chain recombines TRBV6-1 with TRBJ2-1; 11 positions match TRBD2. This CDR3 region has 14 residues. CDR1 and CDR2 (germline): MNHNS, SASEGT. The CDR3, as DNA: TGTACCAGCAGTGAATTAGCGGGGGGGGGTGAGCAGTTCTTC. It specifies CTSSELAGGGEQFF.

The CDR3 DNA sequence: TGTGCCAGCAGTCTCGGGACTCCTAGCTCCTACGAGCAGTACTTC. This codes for CASSLGTPSSYEQYF. This chain joins TRBV28 and TRBJ2-7; a weak D match, TRBD2 (6 bases). V was clipped by 5 bases and J by 0 bases, with 14 bases between them. The CDR3 consists of 15 residues. Germline V gives CDR1 MDHEN, CDR2 SYDVKM.

The CDR3 region is CASSSLGRNSYEQYF. The CDR3 region has the DNA TGTGCCAGCAGTTCCCTTGGACGGAATTCCTACGAGCAGTACTTC. The rearrangement joins TRBV6-5 to TRBJ2-7; D gene ambiguous. V was pared by 4 bases and J by 1 base, with 14 bases between. The CDR3 length is 15 residues. Germline lookup yields CDR1 MNHEY and CDR2 SVGAGI.

The chain uses TRBV29-1 and TRBJ2-1; TRBD2 might be the D (7 bases). The CDR3 spans 13 residues. V shed 4 bases and J shed 9 bases, with 16 bases lying between them. Germline V gene lookup returns CDR1 SQVTM and CDR2 ANQGSEA. The CDR3 loop is CSVVRGRVAEQFF. As DNA, the CDR3 is TGCAGCGTTGTAAGGGGGAGGGTCGCTGAGCAGTTCTTC.

For this clonotype: This sequence may be a read error, since a much larger clone differs from it by one base. The CDR3 DNA sequence: TGTGCCAGCGCGCCCGGGACAGGGGACAATGGGCAGTTCTTC. It translates to CASAPGTGDNGQFF. The J gene is TRBJ2-1, the V gene TRBV5-5; TRBD1 aligns across 10 bases. This CDR3 contains 14 residues. Looked up from germline, CDR1 is SGHKS and CDR2 is YYEKEE (reference sequence).

The chain combines TRBV10-3 with TRBJ2-7; 8 nucleotides match TRBD1. Germline loops: CDR1 ENHRY, CDR2 SYGVKD. The CDR3 is 14 amino acids. The V and J ends lost 0 bases and 6 bases, in that order; junction bases with no gene match: 4. The DNA for the CDR3 is TGTGCCATCAGTGAGTCCCCTGACAGGGGCGAGCAGTACTTC. Its protein is CAISESPDRGEQYF.

In its sample, this clonotype was seen a few times. The genes are TRBV7-9 and TRBJ1-5; D gene ambiguous. V shed 7 bases and J shed 0 bases, with 10 bases lying between them. The CDR3 is 14 amino acids. Germline V gene sequence: CDR1 SEHNR, CDR2 FQNEAQ (reference sequence). CDR3 protein: CASTMGNSNQPQHF. The CDR3 region has the DNA TGTGCCAGCACCATGGGGAATAGCAATCAGCCCCAGCATTTT.

This chain connects TRBV2 to TRBJ2-7; 7 positions agree with TRBD1. After removal of 7 bases from V and 4 bases from J, the junction contained 4 bases not matched to a gene. The CDR3 sequence is 12 residues long. The V gene's germline CDR1 is SNHLY and CDR2 FYNNEI. CDR3 in amino acids: CASTGGWYEQYF. The CDR3 region has the DNA TGTGCCAGCACAGGGGGATGGTACGAGCAGTACTTC.

V and J are TRBV27 and TRBJ2-1; 9 nucleotides match TRBD2. The ends lost 8 bases at V and 0 bases at J; junction bases unmatched: 5. CDR3 size: 15 residues. CDR1 and CDR2 (germline): MNHEY, SMNVEV (reference sequence). This chain's CDR3 is CASRYSGSSYNEQFF. The CDR3 DNA reads TGTGCCAGCCGGTATAGCGGGAGCTCCTACAATGAGCAGTTCTTC.

V and J are TRBV7-6 and TRBJ2-5; perhaps TRBD2 as D (5 bases). The V and J ends lost 4 bases and 11 bases respectively, with 20 bases between them. The germline V gene encodes CDR1 SGHVS and CDR2 FNYEAQ. The length of the CDR3 is 14 residues. CDR3 sequence: CASSSEAAGNEQYF. The CDR3 DNA is TGTGCCAGCAGCTCCGAGGCGGCGGGTAATGAGCAGTACTTC.

The CDR3 sequence: CATSRDRSQPQHF. CDR3 coding DNA: TGTGCCACCAGCAGAGATAGGAGCCAGCCCCAGCATTTT. The chain employs TRBV15 and TRBJ1-5; the D is unclear. Germline V gene lookup returns CDR1 LNHNV and CDR2 YYDKDF (reference sequence). V was trimmed by 0 bases and J by 7 bases, leaving 7 bases between them. This CDR3 has 13 amino acids.

The V gene is TRBV20-1, the J gene TRBJ2-7; perhaps D is TRBD1 or TRBD2 (5 bases each). Trimming removed 5 bases at V and 1 base at J, with 15 bases between. CDR3 length equals 14 residues. Germline CDR1 and CDR2: DFQATT and SNEGSKA (reference sequence). CDR3 residues: CSASGTYPSYEQYF. DNA of the CDR3: TGCAGTGCTTCCGGGACGTACCCTTCCTACGAGCAGTACTTC.

This clonotype was detected many times. The chain joins TRBV29-1 to TRBJ2-3; a possible D gene is TRBD2 (6 bases). The V end lost 4 bases, the J end lost 3 bases, and 17 bases lay between the germline ends. Per germline, CDR1 SQVTM and CDR2 ANQGSEA. The CDR3 is 15 residues long. CDR3 nucleotides: TGCAGCGTTGCCTGGGACTCCCGGTCGACAGATACGCAGTATTTT. Protein sequence: CSVAWDSRSTDTQYF.

This chain connects TRBV9 to TRBJ2-5, with 7 bases identical to TRBD2. Germline-derived CDR1 and CDR2 are SGDLS and YYNGEE. This CDR3 is 16 amino acids long. V trimming: 1 base; J trimming: 4 bases; junction bases outside the gene matches: 10. The CDR3: CASSVTSATSVETQYF. The CDR3 DNA reads TGTGCCAGCAGCGTAACTAGCGCTACATCTGTAGAGACCCAGTACTTC.

V usage is TRBV7-3 and J usage is TRBJ2-1; TRBD2 matches at 8 bases. The CDR3 length is 15 residues. From germline, CDR1 is SGHTA and CDR2 FQGTGA. Trimming removed 4 bases from V and 5 bases from J; junction bases left unmatched: 7. CDR3 sequence: CASSSTGLGNNEQFF. The CDR3 DNA is TGTGCCAGCAGCTCGACGGGACTAGGAAACAATGAGCAGTTCTTC. The full variable domain, completed using reference TRBV7-3 and TRBJ2-1, is GAGVSQTPSNKVTEKGKYVELRCDPISGHTALYWYRQSLGQGPEFLIYFQGTGAADDSGLPNDRFFAVRPEGSVSTLKIQRTERGDSAVYLCASSSTGLGNNEQFFGPGTRLTVL.

The gene calls are TRBV10-2 and TRBJ2-5; 10 nucleotides match TRBD1. The junction had 8 bases not matched to a gene; V was cut back by 6 bases and J by 4 bases. CDR3 length: 15 residues. Germline values: CDR1 WSHSY, CDR2 SAAADI. The CDR3, as DNA: TGCGCCAGCAGCCTCCGGGACAGGGGAGGAGAGACCCAGTACTTC. Residues: CASSLRDRGGETQYF.

This clonotype has at least ten counts. The genes are TRBV28 and TRBJ2-3, with 7 bases identical to TRBD2. V trimming: 6 bases; J trimming: 4 bases; junction bases outside the gene matches: 10. The CDR3 sequence is 15 residues long. CDR1 MDHEN and CDR2 SYDVKM come from the germline V gene. The CDR3 sequence is CASSPNFGGADTQYF. The CDR3 bases are TGTGCCAGCAGCCCTAACTTTGGGGGGGCAGATACGCAGTATTTT.

The table lists this clonotype with a count of one. The junction differs from germline at one of its ends, possibly a read error. This chain joins TRBV28 and TRBJ2-3; TRBD1 matches at 8 bases. CDR1 is MDHEN, CDR2 SYDVKM, per germline. The length of the CDR3 is 15 residues. The CDR3 here is CTSSFPTGGTDTRYF. The CDR3 DNA sequence: TGTACCAGCAGTTTCCCCACAGGGGGGACAGATACGCGGTATTTT.

This clonotype was seen a single time. One end of the junction varies from germline; a read error may be responsible. CDR3 amino acids: CSANDRSYGQYF. For the CDR3, the DNA is TGCAGTGCTAACGACAGATCCTACGGGCAGTACTTC. The chain recombines TRBV20-1 with TRBJ2-7; D may be TRBD1 (5 bases). Germline V gives CDR1 DFQATT, CDR2 SNEGSKA (reference sequence). The CDR3 totals 12 residues.